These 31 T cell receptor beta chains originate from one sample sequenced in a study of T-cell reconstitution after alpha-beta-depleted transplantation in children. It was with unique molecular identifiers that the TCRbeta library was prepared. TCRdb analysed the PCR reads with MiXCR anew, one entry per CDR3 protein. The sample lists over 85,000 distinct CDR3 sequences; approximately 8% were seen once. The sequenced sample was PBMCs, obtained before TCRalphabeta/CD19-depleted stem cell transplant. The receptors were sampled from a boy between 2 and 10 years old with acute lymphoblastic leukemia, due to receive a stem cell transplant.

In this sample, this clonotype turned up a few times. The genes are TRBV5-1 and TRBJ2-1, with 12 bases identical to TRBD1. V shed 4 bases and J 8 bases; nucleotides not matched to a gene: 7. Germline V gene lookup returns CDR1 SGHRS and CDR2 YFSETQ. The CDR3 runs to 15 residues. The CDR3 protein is CASSLLGTGGDEQFF. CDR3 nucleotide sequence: TGCGCCAGCAGCCTCCTTGGGACAGGGGGCGATGAGCAGTTCTTC. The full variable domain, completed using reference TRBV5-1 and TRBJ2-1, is KAGVTQTPRYLIKTRGQQVTLSCSPISGHRSVSWYQQTPGQGLQFLFEYFSETQRNKGNFPGRFSGRQFSNSRSEMNVSTLELGDSALYLCASSLLGTGGDEQFFGPGTRLTVL.

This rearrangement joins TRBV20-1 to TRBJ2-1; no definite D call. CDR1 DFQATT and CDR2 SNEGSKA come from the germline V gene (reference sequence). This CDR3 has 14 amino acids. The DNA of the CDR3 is TGCAGCGCCTTTGTGTTAAGCTCCTACAATGAGCAGTTCTTC. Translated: CSAFVLSSYNEQFF.

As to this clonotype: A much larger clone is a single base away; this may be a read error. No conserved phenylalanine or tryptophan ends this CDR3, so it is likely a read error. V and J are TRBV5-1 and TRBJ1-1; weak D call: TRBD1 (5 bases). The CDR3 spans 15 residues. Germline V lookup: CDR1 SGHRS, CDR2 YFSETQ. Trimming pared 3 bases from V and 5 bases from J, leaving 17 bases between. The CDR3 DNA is TGCGCCAGCAGCTCGGGGGGGAGCAGAGGGACTGAAGCTTTCTAT. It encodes CASSSGGSRGTEAFY.

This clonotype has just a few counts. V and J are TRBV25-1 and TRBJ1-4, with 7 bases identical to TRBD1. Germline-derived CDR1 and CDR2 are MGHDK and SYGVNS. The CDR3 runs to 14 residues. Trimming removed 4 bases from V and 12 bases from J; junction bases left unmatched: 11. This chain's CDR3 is CASSVGGSISELFF. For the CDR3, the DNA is TGTGCCAGCAGTGTAGGGGGCTCAATATCGGAACTGTTTTTT.

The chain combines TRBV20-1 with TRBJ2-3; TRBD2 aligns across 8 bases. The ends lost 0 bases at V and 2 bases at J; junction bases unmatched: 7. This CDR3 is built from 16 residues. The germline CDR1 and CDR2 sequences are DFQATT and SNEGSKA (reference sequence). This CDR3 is CSARDLVAGNTDTQYF. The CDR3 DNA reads TGCAGTGCTAGAGATTTGGTAGCGGGGAACACAGATACGCAGTATTTT.

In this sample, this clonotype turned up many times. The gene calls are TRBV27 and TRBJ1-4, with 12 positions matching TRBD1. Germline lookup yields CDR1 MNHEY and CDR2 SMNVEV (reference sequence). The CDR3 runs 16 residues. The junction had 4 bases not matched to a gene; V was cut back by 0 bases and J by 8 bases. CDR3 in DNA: TGTGCCAGCAGTTTATCGGGAGGGACAGGGGGCGAAAAACTGTTTTTT. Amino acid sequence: CASSLSGGTGGEKLFF.

In nucleotides, the CDR3 is TGTGCCAGCAGTGAATGGACAGGGGGCAATGAGCAGTTCTTC. Its translation: CASSEWTGGNEQFF. This chain links TRBV2 with TRBJ2-1; 10 bases agree with TRBD1. Germline-derived CDR1 and CDR2 are SNHLY and FYNNEI. The CDR3 is 14 residues long. V was clipped by 2 bases and J by 6 bases; unmatched bases: 1.

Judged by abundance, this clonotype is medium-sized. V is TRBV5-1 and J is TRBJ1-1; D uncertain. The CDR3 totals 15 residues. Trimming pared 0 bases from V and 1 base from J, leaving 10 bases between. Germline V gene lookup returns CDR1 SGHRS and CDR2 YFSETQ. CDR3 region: CASSLAWERNTEAFF. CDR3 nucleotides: TGCGCCAGCAGCTTGGCGTGGGAGAGGAACACTGAAGCTTTCTTT.

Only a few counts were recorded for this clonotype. CDR3 coding DNA: TGTGCCAGCAGTTTATCGGGGGGGAGTGAAAAACTGTTTTTT. Translation: CASSLSGGSEKLFF. This sequence joins TRBV12-3 or TRBV12-4 and TRBJ1-4; possibly TRBD1 for D (5 bases). V lost 2 bases, J lost 7 bases, and 11 bases lay in between. The CDR3 runs 14 residues.

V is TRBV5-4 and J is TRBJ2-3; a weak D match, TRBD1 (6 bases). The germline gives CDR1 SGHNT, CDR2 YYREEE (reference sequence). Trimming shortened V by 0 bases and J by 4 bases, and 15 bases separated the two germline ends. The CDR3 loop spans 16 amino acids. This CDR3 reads CASSLGQGQGADTQYF. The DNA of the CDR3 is TGTGCCAGCAGCTTGGGCCAGGGGCAGGGCGCAGATACGCAGTATTTT.

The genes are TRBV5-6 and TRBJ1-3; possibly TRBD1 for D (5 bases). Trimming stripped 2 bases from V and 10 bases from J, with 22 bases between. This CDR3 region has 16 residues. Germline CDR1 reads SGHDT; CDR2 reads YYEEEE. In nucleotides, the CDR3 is TGTGCCAGCAGCTTAACCGGGGCCCCCATTATCGAGACCATATATTTT. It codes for CASSLTGAPIIETIYF.

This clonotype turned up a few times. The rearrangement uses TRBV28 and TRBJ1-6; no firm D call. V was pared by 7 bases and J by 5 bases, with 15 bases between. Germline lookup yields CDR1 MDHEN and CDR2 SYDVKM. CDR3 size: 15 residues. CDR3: CASTAQKANNSPLHF. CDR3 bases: TGTGCCAGCACCGCCCAGAAGGCAAATAATTCACCCCTCCACTTT.

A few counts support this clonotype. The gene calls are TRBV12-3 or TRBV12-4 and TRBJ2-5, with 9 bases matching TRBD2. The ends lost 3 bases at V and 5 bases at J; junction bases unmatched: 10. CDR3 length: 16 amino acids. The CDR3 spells CASSFGSGGGGETQYF. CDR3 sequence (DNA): TGTGCCAGCAGTTTCGGTAGCGGGGGTGGAGGGGAGACCCAGTACTTC.

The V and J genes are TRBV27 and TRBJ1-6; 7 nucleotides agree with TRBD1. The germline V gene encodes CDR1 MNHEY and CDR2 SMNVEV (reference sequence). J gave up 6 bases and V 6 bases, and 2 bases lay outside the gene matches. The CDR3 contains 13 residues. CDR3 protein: CASSWDSNSPLHF. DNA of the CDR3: TGTGCCAGCAGCTGGGACAGTAATTCACCCCTCCACTTT.

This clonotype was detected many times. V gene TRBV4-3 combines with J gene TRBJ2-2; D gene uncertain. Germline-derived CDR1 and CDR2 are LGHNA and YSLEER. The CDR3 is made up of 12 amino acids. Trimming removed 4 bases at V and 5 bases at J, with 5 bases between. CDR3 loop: CASSRGTGELFF. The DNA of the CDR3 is TGCGCCAGCAGCCGCGGAACCGGGGAGCTGTTTTTT.

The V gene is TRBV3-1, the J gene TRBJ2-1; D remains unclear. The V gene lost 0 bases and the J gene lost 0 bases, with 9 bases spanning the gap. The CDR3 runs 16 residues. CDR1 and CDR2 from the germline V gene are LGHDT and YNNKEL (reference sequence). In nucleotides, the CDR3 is TGTGCCAGCAGCCAAGAGTCGATAGCCTCCTACAATGAGCAGTTCTTC. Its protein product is CASSQESIASYNEQFF.

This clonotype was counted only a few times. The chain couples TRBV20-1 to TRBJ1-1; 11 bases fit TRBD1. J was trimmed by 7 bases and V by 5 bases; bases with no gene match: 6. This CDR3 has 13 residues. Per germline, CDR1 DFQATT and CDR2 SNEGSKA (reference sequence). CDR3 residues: CSASDRGLHEAFF. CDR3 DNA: TGCAGTGCTTCGGACAGGGGGCTTCATGAAGCTTTCTTT.

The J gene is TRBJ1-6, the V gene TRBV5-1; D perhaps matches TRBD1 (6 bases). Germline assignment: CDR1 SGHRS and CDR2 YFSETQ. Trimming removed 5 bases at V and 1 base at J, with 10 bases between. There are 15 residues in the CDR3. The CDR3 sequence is CASREGGSYNSPLHF. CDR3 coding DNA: TGCGCCAGCAGGGAGGGGGGTTCCTATAATTCACCCCTCCACTTT.

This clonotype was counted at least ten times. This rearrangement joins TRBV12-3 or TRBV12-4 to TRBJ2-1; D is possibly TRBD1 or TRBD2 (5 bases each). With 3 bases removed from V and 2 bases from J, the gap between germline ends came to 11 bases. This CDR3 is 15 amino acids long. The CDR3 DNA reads TGTGCCAGCAGTTTTGGGACGCGAGCCTACAATGAGCAGTTCTTC. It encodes CASSFGTRAYNEQFF.

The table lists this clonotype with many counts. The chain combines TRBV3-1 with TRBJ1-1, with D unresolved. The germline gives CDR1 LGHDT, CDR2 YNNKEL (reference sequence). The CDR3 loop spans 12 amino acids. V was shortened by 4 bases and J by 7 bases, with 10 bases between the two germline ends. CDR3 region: CASSPFHGEAFF. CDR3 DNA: TGTGCCAGCAGCCCATTCCACGGTGAAGCTTTCTTT.

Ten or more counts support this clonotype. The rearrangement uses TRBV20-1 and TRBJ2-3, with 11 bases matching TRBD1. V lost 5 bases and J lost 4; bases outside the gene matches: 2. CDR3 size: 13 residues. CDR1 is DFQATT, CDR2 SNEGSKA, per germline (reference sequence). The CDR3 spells CSARTGGSDTQYF. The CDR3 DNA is TGCAGTGCTCGGACAGGGGGCTCAGATACGCAGTATTTT.

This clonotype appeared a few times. CDR3 sequence (DNA): TGTGCCAGCAGCGGACAGGGGAGCCACGAGCAGTACTTC. Translating it yields CASSGQGSHEQYF. This chain links TRBV27 with TRBJ2-7, with 9 bases identical to TRBD1. This CDR3 has 13 amino acids. Germline loops: CDR1 MNHEY, CDR2 SMNVEV (reference sequence). Trimming took 6 bases from V and 5 from J; bases not matched to a gene: 5.

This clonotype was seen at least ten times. The CDR3 protein is CASSPVGSAIADTQYF. CDR3 nucleotide sequence: TGTGCCAGCAGCCCCGTGGGTAGCGCGATCGCAGATACGCAGTATTTT. V and J are TRBV7-2 and TRBJ2-3, with a weak D call TRBD2 (5 bases). V lost 5 bases, J lost 4 bases, and 19 bases lay in between. Germline CDR1 SGHTA, CDR2 FQGNSA. The CDR3 is made up of 16 amino acids.

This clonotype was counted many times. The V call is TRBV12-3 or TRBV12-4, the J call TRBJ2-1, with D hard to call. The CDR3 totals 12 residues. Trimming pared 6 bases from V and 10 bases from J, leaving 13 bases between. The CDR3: CASRTFSTEQFF. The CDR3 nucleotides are TGTGCCAGCAGGACCTTCTCTACCGAGCAGTTCTTC.

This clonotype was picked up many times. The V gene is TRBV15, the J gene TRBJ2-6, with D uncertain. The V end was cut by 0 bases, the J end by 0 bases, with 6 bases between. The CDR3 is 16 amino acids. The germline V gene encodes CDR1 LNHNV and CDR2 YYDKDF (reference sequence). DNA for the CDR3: TGTGCCACCAGCAGAGATCCGGTCTCTGGGGCCAACGTCCTGACTTTC. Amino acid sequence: CATSRDPVSGANVLTF.

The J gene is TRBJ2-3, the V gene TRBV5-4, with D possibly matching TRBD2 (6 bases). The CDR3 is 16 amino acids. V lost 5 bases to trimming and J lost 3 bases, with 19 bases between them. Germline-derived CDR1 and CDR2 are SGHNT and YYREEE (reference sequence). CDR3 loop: CASSFWRGHRTDTQYF. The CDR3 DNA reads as TGTGCCAGCAGTTTTTGGCGGGGCCATAGGACAGATACGCAGTATTTT.

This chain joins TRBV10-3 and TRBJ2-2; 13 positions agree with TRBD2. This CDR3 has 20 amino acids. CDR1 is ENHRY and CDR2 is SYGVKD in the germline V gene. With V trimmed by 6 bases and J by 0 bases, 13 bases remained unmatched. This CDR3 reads CAISPAPGLAGATNTGELFF. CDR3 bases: TGTGCCATCAGCCCCGCCCCCGGACTAGCGGGGGCCACGAACACCGGGGAGCTGTTTTTT.

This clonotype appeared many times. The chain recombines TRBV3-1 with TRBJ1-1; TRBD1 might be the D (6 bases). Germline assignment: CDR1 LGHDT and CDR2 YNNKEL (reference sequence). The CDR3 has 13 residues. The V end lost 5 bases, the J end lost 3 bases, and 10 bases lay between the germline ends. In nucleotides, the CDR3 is TGTGCCAGCAGCGCCCAGGGGCACACTGAAGCTTTCTTT. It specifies CASSAQGHTEAFF.

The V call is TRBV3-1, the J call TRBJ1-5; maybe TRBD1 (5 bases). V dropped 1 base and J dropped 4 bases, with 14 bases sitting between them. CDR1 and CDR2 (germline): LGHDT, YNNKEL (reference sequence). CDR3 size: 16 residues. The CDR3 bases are TGTGCCAGCAGCCAAGGCGCCGGGACGCTGAATCAGCCCCAGCATTTT. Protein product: CASSQGAGTLNQPQHF.

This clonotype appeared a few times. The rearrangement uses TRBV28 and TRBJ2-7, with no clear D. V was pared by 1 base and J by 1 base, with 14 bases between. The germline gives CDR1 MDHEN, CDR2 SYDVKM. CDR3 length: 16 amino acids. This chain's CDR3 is CASSLSEHLPSYEQYF. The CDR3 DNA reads TGTGCCAGCAGTTTATCAGAACACTTGCCATCCTACGAGCAGTACTTC.

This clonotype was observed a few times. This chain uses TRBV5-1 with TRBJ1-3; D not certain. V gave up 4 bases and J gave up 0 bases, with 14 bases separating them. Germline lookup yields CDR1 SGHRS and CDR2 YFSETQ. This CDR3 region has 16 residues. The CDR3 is CASSGRHGSSGNTIYF. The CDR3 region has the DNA TGCGCCAGCAGCGGACGGCACGGTTCCTCTGGAAACACCATATATTTT.